This T cell receptor (beta chain) came from a study of cytomegalovirus exposure and HLA in healthy donors (dated by TCRdb to about 2017). Notes on the research overall: An earlier analysis of some 600 of the donors reported approximately 300 Gb of sequence data and around 120 million unique TCR beta sequences obtained from about 200 million T cells. Roughly 310 gigabases of sequencing data and 70 million to 85 million unique TCR sequences were included in an early release covering about 700 HLA-typed donors. The genetic ancestry cluster associated with self-reported Caucasian donors included 80% to 90% of the 398 genotyped donors. The study aimed to test whether cataloging public T cell receptors could reveal signatures of past pathogen exposure. The T cell repertoires of around 730 subjects were profiled by immunosequencing and related to cytomegalovirus serostatus. Along with the roughly 710-subject first cohort, a separate validation cohort of some 130 different subjects was used. High-throughput TCR immunosequencing, statistical association of individual TCRs with disease status, and machine learning were combined to predict cytomegalovirus infection status. To study patterns of TCR occurrence, a later analysis re-analyzed previously published TCR beta repertoires from just over 650 donors and added high-resolution HLA genotyping. The later analysis used no new phenotypic data to find candidate immune exposures, relying instead on TCR beta sequences and their occurrence across donors. An earlier analysis of several hundred of the donors applied high-throughput TCR beta sequencing to assess whether each TCR beta V gene segment acted as functional or pseudogenic. Donor age, sex, ethnicity and CMV serostatus were collected together with the repertoire data. Genome-wide SNP genotypes for about 55% of the roughly 670 donors were used in a later genetic analysis, which treated that subset as a discovery cohort. All discovery cohort repertoires had been generated using a single sequencing platform. HLA typing included class I and class II loci at four-digit resolution. The number of donors typed differed by locus, with roughly 620-630 for A, B, C, DRB1 and DQB1, more than 500 for DQA1, some 570 for DPA1, and 450 to 480 for DPB1. Because of strong linkage in the cohort, five DR-DQ haplotypes were treated as single units for association and clustering. Among roughly 400 genotyped donors of the cohort, an average of roughly 230,000 unique TCR beta nucleotide sequences was sequenced per donor, of which 15% to 20% were non-productive. The full study reports these points: A group of highly shared sequence variants was considered likely to be a technical artifact of the sequencing pipeline. At a false discovery rate of 0.05, a later analysis linked fewer than 20,000 TCR beta sequences to specific HLA alleles. Correlated functional status among segregating V segments might reflect linkage disequilibrium, but an unknown experimental factor could not be ruled out. It was suggested by the authors that the approach could potentially be generalized to other disease states and immunological phenotypes. A further reported finding was that TCR beta sequences accurately predicted the HLA-A and HLA-B alleles for most subjects in the first cohort. The cohort was sequenced for TCR beta chains only, and without alpha or paired-chain data the features that could be detected were limited. Immune exposure information for the cohort was limited to CMV serostatus. In a later analysis, TCR association rates were found to vary across HLA loci, with the most associated TCRs seen for DRB1 alleles and the fewest for HLA-C alleles. The study listed approximately 150 TCR beta chains as associated with cytomegalovirus. Several of the top co-occurrence clusters appeared to be linked to parvovirus B19, influenza, CMV and Epstein-Barr virus, according to a later analysis. While some public TCRs were present in many individuals, most TCR sequences turned up only very rarely across donors. Some IMGT-functional V segments, including TRBV6-2 and TRBV6-3, could not be told apart with the 87-base-pair reads, so those segments were excluded. A later genetic analysis reported fewer N-insertions in productive TCRs among donors in an Asian-associated ancestry cluster than the roughly 640-donor mean. Assigning TCR associations to individual alleles was difficult when HLA alleles, especially DR and DQ, strongly co-occurred. In an earlier analysis of some 540 of the donors, most TCR beta V segments appeared in productive rearrangements about 87% or about 30% of the time, broadly matching IMGT annotations. In a later analysis, HLA-associated TCR beta chains showed more clonal expansion and lower generation probabilities than non-associated chains that were equally common. HLA typing was unavailable for some donors at each locus, so association tests used only the typed subset. Most CMV-associated TCR beta chains appeared to be HLA-restricted in a later analysis, and the HLA associations seemed to be driven largely by CMV exposure. Three of the identified cytomegalovirus-associated TCR beta chains were confirmed in vitro to be specific for cytomegalovirus antigens. Because counts were too low, seventeen rarely observed V segments, including chromosome 9 orphons, were left out of the earlier analysis of 587 of the donors. Cytomegalovirus status was reported to be diagnosed by the classifier with high specificity and sensitivity in both the original and validation cohorts. An association between a missense DCLRE1C variant and V-gene and J-gene trimming of TCR beta chains was found in a later genetic analysis and replicated in an independent cohort. Sequencing depth was assumed to be roughly uniform across donors in the presence/absence analyses, though that assumption may not hold.

Based on the germline V gene (reference sequence), the CDR1 and CDR2 sequences are LNHDA and SQIVND. V is clipped by 6 bases and J by 9 bases, and the sequence between their germline boundaries is 8 bases long. From the cysteine through the phenylalanine, the CDR3 covers 10 amino acids. CDR3 DNA only is kept here, 30 bases in frame from base 1. Of note for this clone: Its recognized antigen is unknown. Base qualities are missing; no much larger clone stands one base away.

Library prep was done by the immunoSEQ multiplex PCR assay. For the multiplex PCR, a mixture combining 60 forward primers for TCR Vbeta segments and 13 reverse primers for TCR Jbeta segments was used. The CDR3 region of rearranged TCR beta genes was amplified from genomic DNA by a multiplex PCR assay. On the Illumina HiSeq System, the amplified TCR beta libraries were sequenced as 87-base-pair reads. The authors' pipeline ran thus. In a later analysis, approximately 74 million unique TCR beta chains were counted across the 650 to 700 repertoires, and roughly 9.9 million of these chains were shared by at least two donors. Raw reads were error-corrected and collapsed into unique sequences with a nearest-neighbor algorithm that merged closely related sequences to remove PCR and sequencing errors. V, D and J gene segments were assigned by aligning CDR3 sequences to IMGT reference sequences. For a sequence to be retained, a match of at least six nucleotides to both a V gene segment and a J gene segment was required. A rearrangement counted as productive if the CDR3 had no stop codons and remained in frame with V and J, and every other rearrangement counted as non-productive. CDR3 was defined according to IMGT convention as the region running from the second conserved V-encoded cysteine to the conserved J-encoded phenylalanine. The earlier analysis of 500 to 600 of the donors excluded sequences that lacked an unambiguous match to a single V gene segment. An earlier analysis of 587 of the donors classified V segments as functional when productive rearrangements were above 56.7% and as segregating when the standard deviation between donors was above 5%. A statistical classification framework was developed to diagnose cytomegalovirus status using the catalog of TCR beta chain sequences. In a later analysis, V and J genes were assigned by comparing TCR nucleotide sequences against IMGT/GENE-DB human TR gene sequences. Using the TCRdist pipeline, a later analysis assigned CDR3 sequences along with most-parsimonious VDJ recombination scenarios. In a later analysis, every TCR beta chain was defined by the combination of its CDR3 amino acid sequence and its V-gene family, and reads without a unique V-gene family were dropped. A later analysis removed over 500 highly shared, low-generation-probability nucleotide sequences to deal with suspected cross-contamination and a sequencing artifact. In a later analysis, a clonal expansion index was calculated for each public chain from normalized within-repertoire ranks of inferred template counts. In a later analysis, generation probabilities were computed using a VDJ recombination model fitted to out-of-frame rearrangements, and the results were checked against IGoR. In a later analysis, TCR-TCR, TCR-HLA and TCR-CMV co-occurrence was scored with hypergeometric tests, and a repertoire-size bias correction was applied to TCR pairs. To estimate false discovery rates, a later analysis permuted the HLA or CMV assignments 20 times. In a later analysis, co-occurring TCRs were grouped using DBSCAN, and TCRdist sequence similarity was added for clustering within HLA-allele-positive subsets. For co-occurrence clustering, repertoires with fewer than 30,000 or more than 120,000 public chains were excluded, along with a handful of repertoires with anomalous nucleotide sharing. TCRdb provides this immuneACCESS table in a form limited to in-frame rearrangements. Some clones are lacking; in checked studies, under half of them reflect an unresolved V gene, and why the rest are absent is not known. V and J calls and clone size follow that table, whereas D and trimming were derived from the DNA. For this sample the table gives about 62,000 clones, of which approximately 81% were detected only once. About 3.2% of the sample lies in the top ten.

The cohort was made up of roughly 670 healthy bone marrow donors. At the time of sampling, all cohort members were nominally healthy, though unrecorded immune exposures were likely present. The donor was CMV seronegative and was included in the group of around 320 seronegative cohort members. A peripheral blood sample was provided by each donor, and peripheral blood mononuclear cells were used for TCR beta sequencing. The Qiagen DNeasy Blood Extraction Kit was used to extract genomic DNA from the blood cell samples. The source of this sequence is a woman aged 25-40 years in good health and CMV-seronegative. The sample was PBMCs. The chain joins TRBV19 to TRBJ1-1; the best D guess is TRBD1, with 5 bases matching. The DNA sequence reads TGTGCCAGTAGGCTGGACAAAGCTTTCTTT. Its translation is CASRLDKAFF.